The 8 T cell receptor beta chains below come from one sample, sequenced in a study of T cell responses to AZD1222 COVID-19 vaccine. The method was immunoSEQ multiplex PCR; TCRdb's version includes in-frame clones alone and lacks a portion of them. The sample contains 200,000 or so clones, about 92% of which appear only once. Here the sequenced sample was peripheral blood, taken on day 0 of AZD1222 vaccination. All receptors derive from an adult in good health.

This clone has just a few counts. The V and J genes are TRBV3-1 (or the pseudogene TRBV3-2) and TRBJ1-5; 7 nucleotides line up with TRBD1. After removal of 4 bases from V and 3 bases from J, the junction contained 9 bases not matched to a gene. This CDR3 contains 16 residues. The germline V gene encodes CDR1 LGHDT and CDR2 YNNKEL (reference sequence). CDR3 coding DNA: TGTGCCAGCAGCCCCGGACAGGTTCTTTACAATCAGCCCCAGCATTTT. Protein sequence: CASSPGQVLYNQPQHF.

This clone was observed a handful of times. The CDR3 DNA reads as TGTGCCAGTATGAGAGGGGGCACAAACTCTGGAAACACCATATATTTT. This codes for CASMRGGTNSGNTIYF. The chain links TRBV19 to TRBJ1-3; TRBD1 matches 7 bases. The J segment lost 0 bases and the V segment lost 7 bases, leaving 9 bases of the junction unmatched. This CDR3 is 16 amino acids long. Looked up from germline, CDR1 is LNHDA and CDR2 is SQIVND (reference sequence). Full variable domain (rest looked up from reference TRBV19 and TRBJ1-3): DGGITQSPKYLFRKEGQNVTLSCEQNLNHDAMYWYRQDPGQGLRLIYYSQIVNDFQKGDIAEGYSVSREKKESFPLTVTSAQKNPTAFYLCASMRGGTNSGNTIYFGEGSWLTVV.

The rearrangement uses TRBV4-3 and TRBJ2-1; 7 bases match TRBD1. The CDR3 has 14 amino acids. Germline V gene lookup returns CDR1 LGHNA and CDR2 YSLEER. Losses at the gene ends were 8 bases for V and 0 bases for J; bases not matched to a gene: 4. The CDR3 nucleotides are TGCGCCAGCGCCAGGGACAGCTCCTACAATGAGCAGTTCTTC. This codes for CASARDSSYNEQFF.

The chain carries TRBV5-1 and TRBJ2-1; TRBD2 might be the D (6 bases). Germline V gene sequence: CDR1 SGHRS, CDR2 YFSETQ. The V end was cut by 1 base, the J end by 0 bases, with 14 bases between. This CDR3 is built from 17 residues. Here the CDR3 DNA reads TGCGCCAGCAGCTTGCTCTCTAGCGCAAGCTCCTACAATGAGCAGTTCTTC. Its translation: CASSLLSSASSYNEQFF.

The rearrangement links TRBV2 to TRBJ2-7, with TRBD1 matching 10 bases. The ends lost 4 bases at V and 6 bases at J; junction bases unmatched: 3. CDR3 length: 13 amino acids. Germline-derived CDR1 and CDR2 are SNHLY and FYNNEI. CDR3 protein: CASSAGTGVEQYV. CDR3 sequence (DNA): TGTGCCAGCAGTGCCGGGACAGGGGTCGAGCAGTACGTC.

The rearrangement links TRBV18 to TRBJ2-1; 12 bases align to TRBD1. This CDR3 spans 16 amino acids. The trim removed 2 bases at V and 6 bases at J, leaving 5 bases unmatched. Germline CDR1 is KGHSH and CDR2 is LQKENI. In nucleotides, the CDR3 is TGTGCCAGCTCACCAGGGGGACAGGGGGCGATCAATGAGCAGTTCTTC. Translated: CASSPGGQGAINEQFF.

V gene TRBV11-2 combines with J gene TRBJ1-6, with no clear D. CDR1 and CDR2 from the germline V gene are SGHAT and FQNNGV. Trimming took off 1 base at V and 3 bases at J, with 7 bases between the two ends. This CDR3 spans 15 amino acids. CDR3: CASSLGPFYNSPLHF. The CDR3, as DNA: TGTGCCAGCAGCTTAGGACCTTTCTATAATTCACCCCTCCACTTT.

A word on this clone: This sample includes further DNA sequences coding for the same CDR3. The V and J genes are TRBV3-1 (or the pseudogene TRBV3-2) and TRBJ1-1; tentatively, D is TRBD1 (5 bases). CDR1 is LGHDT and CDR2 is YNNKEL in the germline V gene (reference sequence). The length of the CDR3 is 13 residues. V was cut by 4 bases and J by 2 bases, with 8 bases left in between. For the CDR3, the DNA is TGTGCCAGCAGCCTGGGGGTTAACACTGAAGCTTTCTTT. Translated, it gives CASSLGVNTEAFF.